These 27 T cell receptor beta chains were sequenced from one sample in a study of T cell clonality in common variable immunodeficiency. General observations from the study: Reportedly, TCR beta sequences from common variable immunodeficiency showed fewer deletions and N-nucleotide insertions.

Their target antigens are unknown. TCRdb's copy holds only in-frame clones and misses some; the assay was immunoSEQ multiplex PCR. The sample contains approximately 26,000 clones, none of them singletons. The sample was peripheral blood mononuclear cells. These receptors were taken from a human donor with common variable immunodeficiency.

Concerning this clone itself: The read ends 3 residues before the CDR3 terminus; that terminus is restored from the germline J gene. The V and J genes are TRBV7-6 and TRBJ2-7; D remains ambiguous. The V and J ends lost 4 bases and 5 bases respectively, with 15 bases between them. Germline CDR1 and CDR2: SGHVS and FNYEAQ. The CDR3 loop spans 14 amino acids. This CDR3 is CASSSPVGWDEQYF. The sequenced CDR3 bases are TGTGCCAGCAGCTCCCCCGTAGGGTGGGACGAG.

By frequency in the sample, this clone is medium-sized. The read gets to within 3 residues of the CDR3 end, and the germline J gene fills in the rest. V gene TRBV19 combines with J gene TRBJ1-1; weak D call: TRBD1 (6 bases). The CDR3 has 15 residues. Trimming stripped 6 bases from V and 3 bases from J, with 17 bases between. Germline V lookup: CDR1 LNHDA, CDR2 SQIVND (reference sequence). The CDR3 loop reads CASSSTTGLHTEAFF. Incomplete CDR3 DNA: TGTGCCAGTAGCAGCACAACAGGGTTACACACTGAA.

This clone was counted only a few times. The read terminates 3 residues before the CDR3 end, so the remaining end is supplied by the germline J gene. The chain is built from TRBV7-9 and TRBJ1-1; 7 positions agree with TRBD1. Germline lookup yields CDR1 SEHNR and CDR2 FQNEAQ (reference sequence). With 1 base clipped from V and 3 bases from J, the junction kept 5 bases outside the gene matches. There are 15 residues in the CDR3. This CDR3 is CASSLGRGLDTEAFF. The CDR3 bases that were read are TGTGCCAGCAGCTTAGGGAGGGGGCTGGACACTGAA.

As regards this clone: The read ends 3 residues early relative to the CDR3; the germline J gene fills the gap. The chain joins TRBV11-2 to TRBJ2-7; D call uncertain. The CDR3 length is 12 residues. CDR1 is SGHAT, CDR2 FQNNGV, per germline. The ends were cut back, 2 bases at V and 5 bases at J, with 7 bases in the middle. The CDR3: CASSLSLHEQYF. The DNA read from the CDR3 is TGTGCCAGCAGCTTATCCCTCCACGAG.

This clone was recorded many times. CDR3 sequence reads: CASSLGGTGGNEQFF. CDR3 DNA, as far as it was read: TGCGCCAGCAGCTTGGGAGGGACAGGGGGGAATGAG. The chain has TRBV5-1 and TRBJ2-1; TRBD1 matches 11 bases. Sequencing ends 3 residues short of the CDR3 end; the germline J gene provides the rest. The CDR3 extends over 15 amino acids. The trim removed 0 bases at V and 7 bases at J, leaving 3 bases unmatched. From germline, CDR1 is SGHRS and CDR2 YFSETQ.

This clone was picked up a small number of times. The read comes to an end 3 residues before the CDR3 does, leaving the germline J gene to fill in the end. V usage is TRBV30 and J usage is TRBJ2-2; TRBD1 matches 8 bases. V lost 0 bases, J lost 0 bases, and 12 bases stayed unmatched. The CDR3 is made up of 19 amino acids. Germline V gene sequence: CDR1 GTSNPN, CDR2 SVGIG (reference sequence). The part of the CDR3 DNA that was read is TGTGCCTGGAGTGTACTAGTCAAGACAGGGGCCGCGAACACCGGGGAG. Protein sequence: CAWSVLVKTGAANTGE. In full, the CDR3 reads CAWSVLVKTGAANTGELFF.

This clone was recorded many times. The read falls 3 residues short of the CDR3 end, and the missing part is taken from the germline J gene. The chain recombines TRBV7-8 with TRBJ1-5, with D uncertain. CDR1 is SGHVS, CDR2 FQNEAQ, per germline. V lost 4 bases to trimming and J lost 4 bases, with 17 bases between them. The CDR3 length is 16 residues. The CDR3 is CASSSDQAGRNQPQHF. The sequenced CDR3 bases are TGTGCCAGCAGCTCCGACCAGGCAGGTCGTAATCAGCCC.

This clone was seen only a few times. The read terminates 3 residues ahead of where the CDR3 ends, so the germline J gene completes it. The chain joins TRBV29-1 to TRBJ2-1; 10 positions match TRBD1. Germline CDR1 and CDR2: SQVTM and ANQGSEA. The CDR3 totals 14 residues. The V and J ends lost 4 bases and 3 bases, in that order; junction bases with no gene match: 3. This CDR3 reads CSVGRDRGYNEQFF. The part of the CDR3 DNA that was read is TGCAGCGTTGGGAGGGACAGGGGCTACAATGAG.

In its sample, this clone was seen a few times. The CDR3 end lies 3 residues beyond the end of the read and is filled in from the germline J gene. The chain employs TRBV11-2 and TRBJ1-1; 8 bases align to TRBD1. The CDR3 consists of 15 residues. The V gene's germline CDR1 is SGHAT and CDR2 FQNNGV. The junction had 5 bases not matched to a gene; V was cut back by 1 base and J by 4 bases. The part of the CDR3 DNA that was read is TGTGCCAGCAGCTTAGGCCAGGGGGCTACCACTGAA. This codes for CASSLGQGATTE. The CDR3 reads in full as CASSLGQGATTEAFF.

There are many counts of this clone. The part of the CDR3 DNA that was read is TGTGCCAGCTCACTGACACGACAGGTTAATGAAAAA. This gives the protein CASSLTRQVNEK. The CDR3 reads in full as CASSLTRQVNEKLFF. The chain combines TRBV18 with TRBJ1-4, with D perhaps matching TRBD1 (6 bases). The sequence runs out 3 residues before the end of the CDR3; the remainder is reconstructed from the germline J gene. The CDR3 spans 15 residues. With 4 bases removed from V and 4 bases from J, the gap between germline ends came to 13 bases. Germline assignment: CDR1 KGHSH and CDR2 LQKENI. The full variable domain, in which reference TRBV18 and TRBJ1-4 provide the parts outside the CDR3, is NAGVMQNPRHLVRRRGQEARLRCSPMKGHSHVYWYRQLPEEGLKFMVYLQKENIIDESGMPKERFSAEFPKEGPSILRIQQVVRGDSAAYFCASSLTRQVNEKLFFGSGTQLSVL.

At least ten counts were recorded for this clone. The read halts 3 residues ahead of the CDR3 end, with the missing end drawn from the germline J gene. The V call is TRBV20-1, the J call TRBJ1-6, with 7 bases matching TRBD1. This CDR3 region has 17 residues. V lost 1 base and J lost 4; bases outside the gene matches: 10. CDR1 is DFQATT, CDR2 SNEGSKA, per germline (reference sequence). The CDR3 spells CSARGGRQGNYNSPLHF. CDR3 DNA, as far as it was read: TGCAGTGCTAGAGGCGGGCGACAGGGCAATTATAATTCACCC.

As regards this clone: The read terminates 3 residues ahead of where the CDR3 ends, so the germline J gene completes it. The rearrangement uses TRBV19 and TRBJ2-7; D is unresolved. The V end was cut by 2 bases, the J end by 4 bases, with 12 bases between. There are 14 residues in the CDR3. Per germline, CDR1 LNHDA and CDR2 SQIVND (reference sequence). Here the CDR3 reads CASSIRVLFYEQYF. CDR3 DNA, as far as it was read: TGTGCCAGTAGTATAAGGGTCCTTTTTTACGAG.

This clone was observed at least ten times. The read ends 3 residues early relative to the CDR3; the germline J gene fills the gap. J is TRBJ2-2 and V is TRBV2; 13 bases align to TRBD2. CDR1 and CDR2 from the germline V gene are SNHLY and FYNNEI. The CDR3 totals 18 residues. V lost 7 bases to trimming and J lost 2 bases; unmatched junction nucleotides: 10. This CDR3 is CASNTGLAGILNTGELFF. The part of the CDR3 DNA that was read is TGTGCCAGCAACACGGGACTAGCGGGGATTTTAAACACCGGGGAG.

This clone was counted a few times. The read is 3 residues too short to cover the CDR3 end, so that end is filled in from the germline J gene. V gene TRBV18 combines with J gene TRBJ2-1, with 7 bases identical to TRBD2. CDR3 size: 13 residues. Germline CDR1 and CDR2: KGHSH and LQKENI. V lost 6 bases and J lost 8; bases outside the gene matches: 7. Partial CDR3 DNA: TGTGCCAGCTCCCACGGGGGGAACGATGAG. This translates into CASSHGGNDE. The full CDR3 is CASSHGGNDEQFF.

Of note for this clone: With the read ending 3 residues before the CDR3 end, the germline J gene is used to fill in that end. V is TRBV19 and J is TRBJ1-5; the D gene is possibly TRBD1 (6 bases). Trimming removed 5 bases from V and 0 bases from J, with 11 bases in between. Germline CDR1 is LNHDA and CDR2 is SQIVND (reference sequence). The CDR3 length is 15 residues. The CDR3 reads CASSVGQLSNQPQHF. CDR3 DNA (partial): TGTGCCAGTAGTGTTGGACAGCTTAGCAATCAGCCC. The full variable domain, its missing parts supplied by reference TRBV19 and TRBJ1-5, is DGGITQSPKYLFRKEGQNVTLSCEQNLNHDAMYWYRQDPGQGLRLIYYSQIVNDFQKGDIAEGYSVSREKKESFPLTVTSAQKNPTAFYLCASSVGQLSNQPQHFGDGTRLSIL.

Comments on this clone: Coverage ceases 3 residues before the CDR3 finishes, and the germline J gene fills in the end. The genes are TRBV7-3 and TRBJ2-5, with a weak D call TRBD2 (5 bases). This CDR3 has 13 residues. CDR1 is SGHTA and CDR2 is FQGTGA in the germline V gene. V lost 4 bases and J lost 3, with 9 bases in between. The sequenced part of the CDR3 DNA is TGTGCCAGCAGCTCCGGGGTTAAAGAGACC. It is translated as CASSSGVKET. The whole CDR3 is CASSSGVKETQYF.

The sample holds a few counts of this clone. Sequencing ends 3 residues short of the CDR3 end; the germline J gene provides the rest. This chain uses TRBV19 with TRBJ1-4, with 7 positions matching TRBD1. The CDR3 contains 13 residues. V lost 3 bases, J lost 8 bases, and 3 bases stayed unmatched. CDR1 LNHDA and CDR2 SQIVND come from the germline V gene (reference sequence). The CDR3: CASSIDRDEKLFF. The part of the CDR3 DNA that was read is TGTGCCAGTAGTATTGACAGGGACGAAAAA.

The table lists this clone with a few counts. The read ends 3 residues before the CDR3 terminus; that terminus is restored from the germline J gene. The chain combines TRBV7-3 with TRBJ2-5; the match to TRBD2 covers 11 bases. The CDR3 spans 16 residues. Per germline, CDR1 SGHTA and CDR2 FQGTGA. The J segment lost 1 base and the V segment lost 2 bases, leaving 3 bases of the junction unmatched. The CDR3 sequence: CASSLGLAGGQETQYF. CDR3 DNA, as far as it was read: TGTGCCAGCAGCTTAGGGCTAGCGGGGGGCCAAGAGACC.

This clone was seen more than once but under ten times. An end of the junction differs from the germline gene, which may be a read error. The DNA read from the CDR3 is TGTGCTAGCAGCTCCTCCGACAGGGGGACCGGGGAG. It codes for CASSSSDRGTGE. The whole CDR3 region reads CASSSSDRGTGELFF. The chain uses TRBV7-7 and TRBJ2-2; 9 bases line up with TRBD1. The read stops 3 residues short of the end of the CDR3; the missing end is completed from the germline J gene. The germline CDR1 and CDR2 sequences are SSHAT and FNYEAQ (reference sequence). CDR3 length: 15 residues.

This clone was observed at least ten times. The read falls 3 residues short of the CDR3 end, and the missing part is taken from the germline J gene. The chain employs TRBV10-3 and TRBJ2-5; 10 bases agree with TRBD2. J lost 0 bases, V lost 6 bases, and 4 bases had no gene match. This CDR3 spans 15 amino acids. CDR1 is ENHRY, CDR2 SYGVKD, per germline. The part of the CDR3 DNA that was read is TGTGCCATCAGCGTAGCGGGGGGACACCAAGAGACC. This encodes CAISVAGGHQET. The whole CDR3 sequence is CAISVAGGHQETQYF.

A remark on this clone: The read halts 3 residues ahead of the CDR3 end, with the missing end drawn from the germline J gene. This chain uses TRBV7-9 with TRBJ1-2, with a possible D match to TRBD1 (6 bases). In germline, CDR1 is SEHNR, CDR2 FQNEAQ (reference sequence). This CDR3 has 14 residues. Trimming left V 0 bases short and J 4 bases short, with 9 bases between. Incomplete CDR3 DNA: TGTGCCAGCAGCTTAGCTGGGGGCGCCTATGGC. The encoded protein is CASSLAGGAYG. The full CDR3 is CASSLAGGAYGYTF.

In regard to this clone: With a much larger clone just one base away, this may be a read error. The read gets to within 3 residues of the CDR3 end, and the germline J gene fills in the rest. This sequence joins TRBV20-1 and TRBJ2-1; 7 bases line up with TRBD1. CDR1 and CDR2 (germline): DFQATT, SNEGSKA (reference sequence). The CDR3 spans 14 residues. The J segment lost 6 bases and the V segment lost 5 bases, leaving 10 bases of the junction unmatched. CDR3 protein: CSALGQVPSNEQFF. The covered CDR3 bases are TGCAGTGCTCTCGGACAGGTTCCCTCCAATGAG.

This clone was observed a handful of times. Read sequence stops 3 residues before the CDR3 end, and the germline J gene provides the missing end. The chain uses TRBV18 and TRBJ1-6; a weak D match, TRBD1 (5 bases). V dropped 10 bases and J dropped 6 bases, with 13 bases sitting between them. From germline, CDR1 is KGHSH and CDR2 LQKENI. The CDR3 has 13 amino acids. The CDR3 spells CATGGHSNSPLHF. The sequenced part of the CDR3 DNA is TGTGCCACCGGCGGACACAGTAATTCACCC.

This clone was counted only a few times. The CDR3 end lies 3 residues beyond the end of the read and is filled in from the germline J gene. The V call is TRBV4-2, the J call TRBJ2-7, with 9 positions matching TRBD1. The CDR3 sequence is 16 residues long. Germline assignment: CDR1 LGHNA and CDR2 YNFKEQ. V was pared by 0 bases and J by 4 bases, with 7 bases of the junction left unmatched. This chain's CDR3 is CASSQDLQGAGYEQYF. The DNA read from the CDR3 is TGTGCCAGCAGCCAAGACTTACAGGGGGCGGGTTACGAG.

This clone has a count of ten or more. The read finishes 3 residues shy of the CDR3 end, and the germline J gene is used to complete it. The chain employs TRBV18 and TRBJ1-1, with TRBD1 matching 8 bases. CDR1 and CDR2 from the germline V gene are KGHSH and LQKENI. CDR3 size: 12 residues. V dropped 5 bases and J dropped 6; count of bases not matched to a gene: 2. The CDR3 region is CASSLQGAEAFF. CDR3 DNA, as far as it was read: TGTGCCAGCTCATTACAGGGGGCTGAA.

This clone appeared a few times. Read data end 3 residues before the CDR3 end; the end is taken from the germline J gene. The rearrangement uses TRBV2 and TRBJ2-3; TRBD1 matches at 8 bases. The CDR3 has 12 residues. Germline lookup yields CDR1 SNHLY and CDR2 FYNNEI. Losses at the gene ends were 8 bases for V and 5 bases for J; bases not matched to a gene: 3. CDR3 DNA (partial): TGTGCCAGCGCACAGGGGGTAGATACG. Its protein product is CASAQGVDT. The whole CDR3 protein reads CASAQGVDTQYF.

Turning to this clone: The sequence runs out 3 residues before the end of the CDR3; the remainder is reconstructed from the germline J gene. The V and J genes are TRBV7-3 and TRBJ1-3, with 8 nucleotides matching TRBD1. Looked up from germline, CDR1 is SGHTA and CDR2 is FQGTGA. The CDR3 spans 16 residues. Trimming cost V 0 bases and J 2 bases; bases outside gene matches: 3. The chain's CDR3 is CASSLTGTGAGNTIYF. Incomplete CDR3 DNA: TGTGCCAGCAGCTTAACCGGGACAGGAGCTGGAAACACC.